Presented here are 18 T cell receptor beta chains from one specimen sequenced in a study of blood T cell repertoires in COVID-19. The protocol was immunoSEQ multiplex PCR, while the TCRdb copy is restricted to in-frame clones and leaves out a portion. The sample includes 200,000 to 250,000 clones, 90% to 95% of them seen just once. The specimen was peripheral blood. Receptors originate from a man aged 60-69 years with COVID-19, enrolled during active disease.

The chain uses TRBV5-1 and TRBJ1-2; TRBD1 matches at 7 bases. Unmatched junction bases numbered 5, after V lost 2 bases and J lost 7 bases. The CDR3 is made up of 13 amino acids. Looked up from germline, CDR1 is SGHRS and CDR2 is YFSETQ. The CDR3 DNA reads as TGCGCCAGCAGCTTAGGACAGGAGGGTGGCTACACCTTC. Encoded protein: CASSLGQEGGYTF.

The V and J genes are TRBV15 and TRBJ1-2, with 9 nucleotides matching TRBD1. The V and J ends lost 3 bases and 5 bases, in that order; junction bases with no gene match: 7. Germline assignment: CDR1 LNHNV and CDR2 YYDKDF (reference sequence). The CDR3 sequence is 15 residues long. The CDR3 DNA is TGTGCCACCAGCAGGGCCGGGACAGGGTCATATGGCTACACCTTC. Translated: CATSRAGTGSYGYTF.

This chain uses TRBV19 with TRBJ1-2; TRBD1 might be the D (6 bases). V was pared by 6 bases and J by 0 bases, with 17 bases between. The CDR3 consists of 16 residues. Germline V gene lookup returns CDR1 LNHDA and CDR2 SQIVND (reference sequence). For the CDR3, the DNA is TGTGCCAGTAGAGTGCAGGGGACACTCCCTAACTATGGCTACACCTTC. It yields the protein CASRVQGTLPNYGYTF. Full variable domain (missing parts from reference TRBV19 and TRBJ1-2): DGGITQSPKYLFRKEGQNVTLSCEQNLNHDAMYWYRQDPGQGLRLIYYSQIVNDFQKGDIAEGYSVSREKKESFPLTVTSAQKNPTAFYLCASRVQGTLPNYGYTFGSGTRLTVV.

The CDR3 here is CAWVSPGQVYGYTF. CDR3 DNA sequence: TGTGCCTGGGTGTCTCCGGGACAGGTTTACGGCTACACCTTC. V usage is TRBV30 and J usage is TRBJ1-2; 8 bases agree with TRBD1. The CDR3 is 14 residues long. Germline V gives CDR1 GTSNPN, CDR2 SVGIG (reference sequence). The V segment lost 5 bases and the J segment 8 bases; nucleotides outside the gene matches: 13.

About this clone: A read error may produce the germline difference seen at one junction end. The gene calls are TRBV7-7 and TRBJ2-1, with TRBD1 matching over 7 bases. The CDR3 length is 13 residues. Germline V gene data show CDR1 as SSHAT and CDR2 as FNYEAQ (reference sequence). This chain's CDR3 is CASSFRQGREQFF. The CDR3 nucleotides read TGTGCTAGCAGCTTTCGACAGGGAAGGGAGCAGTTCTTC.

The rearrangement joins TRBV7-9 to TRBJ2-1; tentatively, D is TRBD2 (7 bases). V was shortened by 1 base and J by 7 bases, with 14 bases between the two germline ends. CDR1 and CDR2 from the germline V gene are SEHNR and FQNEAQ (reference sequence). CDR3 length: 15 amino acids. CDR3 region: CASSLVSGGSNEQFF. The CDR3 nucleotides are TGTGCCAGCAGCTTAGTCTCGGGGGGCAGTAATGAGCAGTTCTTC.

The CDR3 spells CASSIRDRNNEQFF. The CDR3 DNA is TGTGCCAGTAGTATCCGGGACAGGAATAATGAGCAGTTCTTC. The rearrangement joins TRBV19 to TRBJ2-1; 8 nucleotides align to TRBD1. The CDR3 sequence is 14 residues long. The V gene's germline CDR1 is LNHDA and CDR2 SQIVND (reference sequence). After removal of 3 bases from V and 7 bases from J, the junction contained 5 bases not matched to a gene.

The chain couples TRBV28 to TRBJ2-1; no firm D call. V lost 5 bases and J 6 bases, leaving 11 bases between the germline ends. In germline, CDR1 is MDHEN, CDR2 SYDVKM. The CDR3 consists of 13 residues. CDR3 in amino acids: CASSPSPPNEQFF. CDR3 DNA sequence: TGTGCCAGCAGTCCCTCTCCCCCCAATGAGCAGTTCTTC.

This chain joins TRBV19 and TRBJ2-2, with a weak D call TRBD1 (6 bases). CDR1 is LNHDA, CDR2 SQIVND, per germline (reference sequence). There are 15 residues in the CDR3. V was clipped by 5 bases and J by 7 bases, with 17 bases between them. The CDR3 DNA follows: TGTGCCAGTAGTTCGACCGGGACAACTATCGGGGAGCTGTTTTTT. It encodes CASSSTGTTIGELFF.

This clone was counted a few times. V usage is TRBV9 and J usage is TRBJ2-7; 8 bases line up with TRBD1. CDR1 is SGDLS and CDR2 is YYNGEE in the germline V gene. The CDR3 totals 14 residues. V was clipped by 4 bases and J by 5 bases; unmatched bases: 8. The CDR3 DNA is TGTGCCAGCAGCCCTGAGACAGGGGTCAACGAGCAGTACTTC. Its protein is CASSPETGVNEQYF. Using reference TRBV9 and TRBJ2-7 for the parts outside the CDR3, the full variable domain is DSGVTQTPKHLITATGQRVTLRCSPRSGDLSVYWYQQSLDQGLQFLIQYYNGEERAKGNILERFSAQQFPDLHSELNLSSLELGDSALYFCASSPETGVNEQYFGPGTRLTVT.

The chain combines TRBV4-3 with TRBJ2-1, with 8 bases matching TRBD2. Germline CDR1 is LGHNA and CDR2 is YSLEER. The CDR3 totals 15 residues. V was pared by 0 bases and J by 3 bases, with 1 base of the junction left unmatched. The CDR3 nucleotides read TGCGCCAGCAGCCAAGAAGGGACTAGCTACAATGAGCAGTTCTTC. As protein: CASSQEGTSYNEQFF.

The V call is TRBV5-1, the J call TRBJ2-7, with D maybe TRBD1 (6 bases). Germline lookup yields CDR1 SGHRS and CDR2 YFSETQ. Trimming cost V 3 bases and J 5 bases, with 18 bases left between them. CDR3 length: 15 amino acids. The CDR3 region has the DNA TGCGCCAGCAGCTCAGGAGAGTGGACAGTCCACGAGCAGTACTTC. Translating gives CASSSGEWTVHEQYF. The complete variable domain, with remaining parts taken from reference TRBV5-1 and TRBJ2-7, reads KAGVTQTPRYLIKTRGQQVTLSCSPISGHRSVSWYQQTPGQGLQFLFEYFSETQRNKGNFPGRFSGRQFSNSRSEMNVSTLELGDSALYLCASSSGEWTVHEQYFGPGTRLTVT.

V gene TRBV27 combines with J gene TRBJ2-6; TRBD1 aligns across 9 bases. The CDR3 covers 20 residues. J was trimmed by 4 bases and V by 3 bases; bases with no gene match: 16. The germline V gene has CDR1 MNHEY and CDR2 SMNVEV (reference sequence). The CDR3 here is CASSFSRTGARVGGANVLTF. The CDR3 DNA is TGTGCCAGCAGTTTCTCCCGGACAGGGGCAAGAGTGGGCGGGGCCAACGTCCTGACTTTC.

The CDR3 here is CASAPGQGNEKLFF. For the CDR3, the DNA is TGTGCCTCCGCGCCGGGACAGGGGAATGAAAAACTGTTTTTT. This chain links TRBV30 with TRBJ1-4, with TRBD1 identical over 10 bases. Germline CDR1 is GTSNPN and CDR2 is SVGIG (reference sequence). The CDR3 spans 14 residues. V dropped 7 bases and J dropped 5; count of bases not matched to a gene: 7.

CDR3 amino acids: CSTQVGGGEKLFF. CDR3 DNA: TGCAGCACCCAAGTTGGGGGCGGCGAAAAACTGTTTTTT. The J gene is TRBJ1-4, the V gene TRBV29-1; a possible D gene is TRBD1 (6 bases). Germline V gene lookup returns CDR1 SQVTM and CDR2 ANQGSEA. The V end lost 8 bases, the J end lost 8 bases, and 18 bases lay between the germline ends. The CDR3 extends over 13 amino acids.

In DNA form, the CDR3 reads TGTGCCAGCAGCTCCTCCGGGACAGGTAGTGAAAAACTGTTTTTT. Protein sequence: CASSSSGTGSEKLFF. The J gene is TRBJ1-4, the V gene TRBV4-2, with 8 bases lining up with TRBD1. CDR3 length equals 15 residues. Germline CDR1 and CDR2: LGHNA and YNFKEQ. V trimming: 5 bases; J trimming: 7 bases; junction bases outside the gene matches: 9.

The chain combines TRBV19 with TRBJ1-2; 7 bases are a match to TRBD1. CDR1 is LNHDA and CDR2 is SQIVND in the germline V gene (reference sequence). Trimming took 7 bases from V and 3 from J; bases not matched to a gene: 11. This CDR3 region has 15 residues. The CDR3 nucleotides read TGTGCCAGTACACACCATGGAGGGGGCCACTATGGCTACACCTTC. This encodes CASTHHGGGHYGYTF. Filled out from reference TRBV19 and TRBJ1-2, the complete variable domain reads DGGITQSPKYLFRKEGQNVTLSCEQNLNHDAMYWYRQDPGQGLRLIYYSQIVNDFQKGDIAEGYSVSREKKESFPLTVTSAQKNPTAFYLCASTHHGGGHYGYTFGSGTRLTVV.

The chain combines TRBV28 with TRBJ2-1, with 11 bases matching TRBD2. Germline V gives CDR1 MDHEN, CDR2 SYDVKM. There are 15 residues in the CDR3. V trimming: 7 bases; J trimming: 9 bases; junction bases outside the gene matches: 11. CDR3 bases: TGTGCCAGCACCGTTATAGCGGGAGGGCCCGGTGAGCAGTTCTTC. This encodes CASTVIAGGPGEQFF.